This T cell receptor (beta chain) appears in the sequencing data of a study of blood T cell repertoires in COVID-19. In the study overall: COVID-19 samples, acute and convalescent, were from the United States, Italy and Spain.

Adults between about 18 and 95 years of age took part from about two dozen US areas. Data came from immunoSEQ multiplex PCR; TCRdb stores just in-frame clones and leaves some out. The sample has over 150,000 clones; 88% are singletons. Germline assignment: CDR1 SGHRS and CDR2 YFSETQ. The junction had 8 bases not matched to a gene; V was cut back by 4 bases and J by 4 bases. The CDR3 covers 15 residues. Comment on this clone: Other DNA sequences in this specimen translate into the identical CDR3.

V gene TRBV5-1 combines with J gene TRBJ1-3; 7 nucleotides line up with TRBD1. The clonotype originates from a woman aged 18 to 35 who had recovered from COVID-19. The material sequenced was PBMCs or T cells enriched from blood (not recorded which). CDR3 loop: CASSPTGTSGNTIYF. CDR3 nucleotides: TGCGCCAGCAGCCCGACAGGGACGTCAGGAAACACCATATATTTT.